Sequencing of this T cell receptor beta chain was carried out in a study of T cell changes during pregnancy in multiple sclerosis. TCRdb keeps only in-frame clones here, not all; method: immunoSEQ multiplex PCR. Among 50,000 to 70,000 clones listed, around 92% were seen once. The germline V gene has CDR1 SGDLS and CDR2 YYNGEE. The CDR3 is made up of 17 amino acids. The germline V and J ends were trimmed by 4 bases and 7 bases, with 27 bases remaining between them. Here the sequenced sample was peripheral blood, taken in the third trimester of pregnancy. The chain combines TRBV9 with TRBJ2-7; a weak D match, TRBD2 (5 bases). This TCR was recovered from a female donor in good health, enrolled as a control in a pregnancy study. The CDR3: CASSRDLEITGSKEQYF. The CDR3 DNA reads TGTGCCAGCAGCAGAGACCTAGAAATTACGGGGAGTAAGGAGCAGTACTTC.